This T cell receptor beta chain was captured in a study of blood T cells in healthy people across ages. Primed by a sample-barcoded 5' primer and a J-beta primer mix, a second PCR proceeded for about 7 to 11 cycles. Each cDNA was tagged by a template-switch adaptor containing 12 random nucleotides. TCRdb passed the 5' RACE reads through MiXCR, listing each CDR3 protein once. The sample shows hundreds of thousands of distinct CDR3 sequences, 40% to 50% of them seen only once. Concerning this clonotype: Its antigen is unidentified.

Germline V gives CDR1 SGHRS, CDR2 YFSETQ. V was clipped by 5 bases and J by 8 bases, with 17 bases between them. The CDR3 loop spans 14 amino acids. Study-wide results and caveats: When set beside aged donors, long-lived donors presented more naive CD4+ cells and higher diversity. Significant beta diversity loss was already apparent by age approximately 40, declining roughly linearly.

The sequenced sample was blood. The rearrangement links TRBV5-1 to TRBJ2-1; D might be TRBD2 (5 bases). The receptor was derived from a man of 80 years or more in good health. CDR3 in DNA: TGCGCCAGCAGTTTGCTGCGGGCGCCGGATGAGCAGTTCTTC. This translates into CASSLLRAPDEQFF.